A single sample is the source of the 27 T cell receptor beta chains below, sequenced in a study of graft-versus-host responses after intestinal transplantation. Repertoires were generated with immunoSEQ multiplex PCR, while TCRdb's copy carries only in-frame clones and drops some. The profile shows about 57,000 clones, roughly 90% of them singletons. This specimen was PBMCs, taken 26 days after transplant. Every receptor here comes from a human patient who received an intestinal transplant, so some T cells may come from the graft donor.

V usage is TRBV5-6 and J usage is TRBJ1-1; 8 nucleotides match TRBD1. The CDR3 is 16 amino acids. Germline-derived CDR1 and CDR2 are SGHDT and YYEEEE. V was pared by 4 bases and J by 2 bases, with 10 bases of the junction left unmatched. The CDR3 loop is CASSAGLGTGNTEAFF. DNA for the CDR3: TGTGCCAGCAGCGCCGGGCTCGGGACAGGCAACACTGAAGCTTTCTTT.

The chain employs TRBV29-1 and TRBJ2-3; 10 bases are a match to TRBD1. The CDR3 length is 16 residues. CDR1 SQVTM and CDR2 ANQGSEA come from the germline V gene. Losses at the gene ends were 6 bases for V and 4 bases for J; bases not matched to a gene: 13. In DNA form, the CDR3 reads TGCAGCGTCGTGACCCACGGGACAGGGGTGTCAGATACGCAGTATTTT. Translating it yields CSVVTHGTGVSDTQYF.

The chain joins TRBV29-1 to TRBJ1-2; no definite D call. The CDR3 totals 11 residues. The V end was cut by 7 bases, the J end by 5 bases, with 11 bases between. CDR1 is SQVTM and CDR2 is ANQGSEA in the germline V gene. The CDR3 region has the DNA TGCAGCGCTAGGAGCGATTATGGCTACACCTTC. This codes for CSARSDYGYTF.

The chain links TRBV10-1 to TRBJ2-1; possible D gene TRBD1, 5 bases. The CDR3 length is 12 residues. Germline V gene sequence: CDR1 WNHNN, CDR2 SYGVQD (reference sequence). V dropped 2 bases and J dropped 6 bases, with 5 bases sitting between them. CDR3 DNA: TGCGCCAGCAGTGAGACAGGCAATGAGCAGTTCTTC. This sequence encodes CASSETGNEQFF.

In this sample, this clone turned up a few times. This chain uses TRBV4-3 with TRBJ2-3; TRBD1 is a possible D gene (5 bases). The V and J ends lost 2 bases and 6 bases respectively, with 12 bases between them. The CDR3 contains 14 residues. Germline CDR1 is LGHNA and CDR2 is YSLEER. Here the CDR3 DNA reads TGCGCCAGCAGCCAATCTAGGGGTATGGATACGCAGTATTTT. It translates to CASSQSRGMDTQYF.

Written as DNA, the CDR3 is TGCGCCAGCAGCCAAACCAGGGCTGGTAACACTGAAGCTTTCTTT. Translated: CASSQTRAGNTEAFF. The V and J genes are TRBV4-1 and TRBJ1-1; possible D gene TRBD1, 5 bases. Germline V gene lookup returns CDR1 MGHRA and CDR2 YSYEKL. The V gene lost 2 bases and the J gene lost 2 bases, with 12 bases spanning the gap. This CDR3 spans 15 amino acids.

This chain joins TRBV30 and TRBJ1-6; D may be TRBD1 (5 bases). Germline loops: CDR1 GTSNPN, CDR2 SVGIG (reference sequence). This CDR3 has 14 residues. The V end was cut by 3 bases, the J end by 5 bases, with 11 bases between. The CDR3 loop is CAWRRDGDNSPLHF. The CDR3, as DNA: TGTGCCTGGAGGCGGGACGGAGATAATTCACCCCTCCACTTT.

The CDR3 nucleotides read TGTGCCAGCAGTACTCAGGGACTAGCGGGGGAGGGTGAGCAGTTCTTC. Its translation: CASSTQGLAGEGEQFF. The chain combines TRBV27 with TRBJ2-1, with 14 bases aligning to TRBD2. This CDR3 is 16 amino acids long. CDR1 MNHEY and CDR2 SMNVEV come from the germline V gene (reference sequence). V dropped 5 bases and J dropped 9; count of bases not matched to a gene: 9.

This chain connects TRBV6-6 to TRBJ2-1, with 8 bases that match TRBD2. V dropped 4 bases and J dropped 9; count of bases not matched to a gene: 8. This CDR3 contains 14 residues. CDR1 is MNHNY and CDR2 is SVGAGI in the germline V gene (reference sequence). For the CDR3, the DNA is TGTGCCAGCAGTTCCCCGGGGGGGCCTGGTGAGCAGTTCTTC. Protein: CASSSPGGPGEQFF.

The rearrangement links TRBV6-1 to TRBJ1-3; tentative D call: TRBD1 (5 bases). Trimming shortened V by 1 base and J by 2 bases, and 6 bases separated the two germline ends. CDR1 is MNHNS and CDR2 is SASEGT in the germline V gene. The CDR3 is made up of 14 amino acids. This CDR3 is CASSEVDTGNTIYF. The CDR3 bases are TGTGCCAGCAGTGAAGTGGACACTGGAAACACCATATATTTT.

This chain uses TRBV7-6 with TRBJ1-1; unclear D gene. Trimming pared 1 base from V and 3 bases from J, leaving 6 bases between. Germline V gene lookup returns CDR1 SGHVS and CDR2 FNYEAQ. The CDR3 runs to 13 residues. The CDR3 DNA is TGTGCCAGCAGCTTAGGTAGTGACACTGAAGCTTTCTTT. Protein sequence: CASSLGSDTEAFF. Complete variable domain (other parts from reference TRBV7-6 and TRBJ1-1): GAGVSQSPRYKVTKRGQDVALRCDPISGHVSLYWYRQALGQGPEFLTYFNYEAQQDKSGLPNDRFSAERPEGSISTLTIQRTEQRDSAMYRCASSLGSDTEAFFGQGTRLTVV.

The genes are TRBV6-5 and TRBJ1-6; tentative D call: TRBD1 (6 bases). V dropped 5 bases and J dropped 8 bases, with 13 bases sitting between them. In germline, CDR1 is MNHEY, CDR2 SVGAGI. The CDR3 loop spans 14 amino acids. DNA for the CDR3: TGTGCCAGCAGTCGACAAGGGGGGGATTCACCCCTCCACTTT. It is translated as CASSRQGGDSPLHF.

The rearrangement links TRBV10-2 to TRBJ2-1, with TRBD1 as a possible D gene (5 bases). The CDR3 loop spans 16 amino acids. The germline V gene encodes CDR1 WSHSY and CDR2 SAAADI. Deletions cut 2 bases from V and 6 bases from J, with 17 bases between. The CDR3 sequence is CASSEELGPPGNEQFF. CDR3 sequence (DNA): TGCGCCAGCAGTGAGGAGTTGGGGCCCCCCGGCAATGAGCAGTTCTTC.

The chain has TRBV2 and TRBJ2-7, with 11 bases identical to TRBD2. Germline V gene data show CDR1 as SNHLY and CDR2 as FYNNEI. The trim removed 4 bases at V and 2 bases at J, leaving 1 base unmatched. The CDR3 spans 14 residues. CDR3 residues: CASSGLAGPYEQYF. The DNA for the CDR3 is TGTGCCAGCAGTGGACTAGCGGGGCCCTACGAGCAGTACTTC.

V gene TRBV5-4 combines with J gene TRBJ2-1; TRBD1 agrees at 7 bases. V gave up 10 bases and J gave up 6 bases; unmatched junction bases: 4. Germline values: CDR1 SGHNT, CDR2 YYREEE (reference sequence). This CDR3 spans 11 amino acids. The DNA of the CDR3 is TGTGCCGCTGCAGGGGGCAATGAGCAGTTCTTC. Its protein is CAAAGGNEQFF.

The V call is TRBV4-1, the J call TRBJ1-5; D might be TRBD1 (6 bases). Germline values: CDR1 MGHRA, CDR2 YSYEKL. The CDR3 contains 16 residues. V was cut by 2 bases and J by 7 bases, with 18 bases left in between. CDR3 sequence (DNA): TGCGCCAGCAGCCAAATTGGTGGGGGGGCTTGGCAGCCCCAGCATTTT. Translation: CASSQIGGGAWQPQHF.

V and J are TRBV28 and TRBJ1-2, with 11 bases matching TRBD1. J was trimmed by 8 bases and V by 3 bases; bases with no gene match: 8. The CDR3 is 15 amino acids. Germline V gene sequence: CDR1 MDHEN, CDR2 SYDVKM. This CDR3 is CASSFRDRGSRGYTF. In nucleotides, the CDR3 is TGTGCCAGCAGTTTTCGGGACAGGGGGAGCCGCGGCTACACCTTC.

The chain couples TRBV27 to TRBJ2-7; 8 nucleotides agree with TRBD2. CDR3 length equals 13 residues. J was trimmed by 6 bases and V by 8 bases; bases with no gene match: 9. The germline CDR1 and CDR2 sequences are MNHEY and SMNVEV (reference sequence). The CDR3: CASPGRGAVEQYF. The DNA of the CDR3 is TGTGCCAGCCCCGGGCGGGGGGCGGTCGAGCAGTACTTC.

V gene TRBV19 combines with J gene TRBJ1-1, with a possible D match to TRBD1 (5 bases). Trimming pared 0 bases from V and 3 bases from J, leaving 23 bases between. The CDR3 spans 19 residues. The germline V gene has CDR1 LNHDA and CDR2 SQIVND (reference sequence). The CDR3 is CASSIDLESRWQGDTEAFF. In DNA, the CDR3 is TGTGCCAGTAGTATAGATTTGGAGAGCAGGTGGCAGGGCGACACTGAAGCTTTCTTT.

The V and J genes are TRBV20-1 and TRBJ1-2; D uncertain. Trimming pared 4 bases from V and 8 bases from J, leaving 5 bases between. The CDR3 runs 9 residues. In germline, CDR1 is DFQATT, CDR2 SNEGSKA (reference sequence). CDR3 sequence reads: CSAILGYTF. The CDR3 nucleotides read TGCAGTGCTATCTTAGGCTACACCTTC.

The chain has TRBV5-4 and TRBJ1-1; D may be TRBD1 (5 bases). V was trimmed by 0 bases and J by 2 bases, leaving 11 bases between them. There are 15 residues in the CDR3. CDR1 and CDR2 (germline): SGHNT, YYREEE (reference sequence). The CDR3 nucleotides are TGTGCCAGCAGCTTGGGCGCCCAGGGCAACACTGAAGCTTTCTTT. Amino acids: CASSLGAQGNTEAFF.

The chain joins TRBV9 to TRBJ1-3; D not resolved. The ends were cut back, 1 base at V and 3 bases at J, with 11 bases in the middle. Germline CDR1 and CDR2: SGDLS and YYNGEE. The CDR3 extends over 15 amino acids. CDR3 sequence (DNA): TGTGCCAGCAGCGTATCGGGGAATCGTGGAAACACCATATATTTT. Translated: CASSVSGNRGNTIYF.

The CDR3 bases are TGTGCCAGCAGCTTGCAGGGGGGTTTTACCGGGGAGCTGTTTTTT. Translating it yields CASSLQGGFTGELFF. The genes are TRBV7-3 and TRBJ2-2, with D possibly being TRBD1 (7 bases). Germline loops: CDR1 SGHTA, CDR2 FQGTGA. The CDR3 is 15 amino acids. The V end lost 3 bases, the J end lost 5 bases, and 13 bases lay between the germline ends. The variable domain in full, completed from reference TRBV7-3 and TRBJ2-2, reads GAGVSQTPSNKVTEKGKYVELRCDPISGHTALYWYRQSLGQGPEFLIYFQGTGAADDSGLPNDRFFAVRPEGSVSTLKIQRTERGDSAVYLCASSLQGGFTGELFFGEGSRLTVL.

This rearrangement joins TRBV6-5 to TRBJ2-1; TRBD2 is a possible D gene (5 bases). The germline V gene encodes CDR1 MNHEY and CDR2 SVGAGI. The CDR3 covers 15 residues. V lost 7 bases and J lost 0, with 13 bases in between. CDR3 sequence: CASKSGKSSYNEQFF. The CDR3 DNA is TGTGCCAGCAAAAGCGGCAAAAGCTCCTACAATGAGCAGTTCTTC.

The rearrangement joins TRBV6-6 to TRBJ2-7, with 7 bases matching TRBD1. The CDR3 covers 14 residues. Looked up from germline, CDR1 is MNHNY and CDR2 is SVGAGI (reference sequence). With 4 bases clipped from V and 2 bases from J, the junction kept 5 bases outside the gene matches. The CDR3 spells CASSSRQGPYEQYF. CDR3 coding DNA: TGTGCCAGCAGTTCACGACAGGGACCCTACGAGCAGTACTTC.

The gene calls are TRBV4-1 and TRBJ2-4; maybe TRBD1 (6 bases). The CDR3 contains 19 residues. The ends were cut back, 3 bases at V and 0 bases at J, with 21 bases in the middle. The germline gives CDR1 MGHRA, CDR2 YSYEKL. For the CDR3, the DNA is TGCGCCAGCAGCCAGTCGACAGGAGAGACTTTAATAGCCAAAAACATTCAGTACTTC. It codes for CASSQSTGETLIAKNIQYF.

V usage is TRBV11-2 and J usage is TRBJ2-7, with 8 bases fitting TRBD1. Germline CDR1 is SGHAT and CDR2 is FQNNGV. V lost 4 bases, J lost 3 bases, and 8 bases stayed unmatched. The CDR3 extends over 15 amino acids. CDR3 DNA: TGTGCCAGCAGCTCGCAGGGGGCGCGGGACTACGAGCAGTACTTC. Translated, it gives CASSSQGARDYEQYF. Together with reference TRBV11-2 and TRBJ2-7, the CDR3 gives the full variable domain: EAGVAQSPRYKIIEKRQSVAFWCNPISGHATLYWYQQILGQGPKLLIQFQNNGVVDDSQLPKDRFSAERLKGVDSTLKIQPAKLEDSAVYLCASSSQGARDYEQYFGPGTRLTVT.